This T cell receptor (beta chain) was captured by sequencing in a study of T cell changes during pregnancy in multiple sclerosis. Losses at the gene ends were 3 bases for V and 2 bases for J; bases not matched to a gene: 2. CDR3 size: 13 residues. Germline V CDR1 and CDR2: GTSNPN, SVGIG (reference sequence). Generated by immunoSEQ multiplex PCR, the TCRdb table keeps only in-frame clones and is missing some. Seen here are 30,000 to 40,000 clones, 70% to 90% observed once, and the top ten hold 0.45% to 0.65%. This TCR came from a female donor with multiple sclerosis, enrolled in a pregnancy study. The specimen was CD4+ T cells from peripheral blood mononuclear cells, collected before pregnancy. J is TRBJ2-7 and V is TRBV30; 9 bases are a match to TRBD1. The CDR3 bases are TGTGCCTGGAGCGGGACAGGGACCTACGAGCAGTACTTC. Its translation: CAWSGTGTYEQYF.